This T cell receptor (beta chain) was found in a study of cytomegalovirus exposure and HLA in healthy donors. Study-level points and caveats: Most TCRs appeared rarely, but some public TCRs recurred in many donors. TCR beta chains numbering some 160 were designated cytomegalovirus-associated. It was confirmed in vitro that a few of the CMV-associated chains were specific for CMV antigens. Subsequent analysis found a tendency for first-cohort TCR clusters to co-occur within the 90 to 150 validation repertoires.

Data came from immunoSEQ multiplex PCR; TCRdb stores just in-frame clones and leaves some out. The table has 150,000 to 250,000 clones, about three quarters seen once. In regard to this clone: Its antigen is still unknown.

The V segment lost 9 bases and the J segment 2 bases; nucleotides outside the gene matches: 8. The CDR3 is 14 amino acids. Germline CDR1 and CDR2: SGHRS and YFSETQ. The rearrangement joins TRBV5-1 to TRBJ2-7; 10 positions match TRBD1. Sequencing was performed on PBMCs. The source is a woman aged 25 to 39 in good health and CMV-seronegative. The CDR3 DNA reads TGCGCCACCGGGACAGGGGAGGTAGCCTACGAGCAGTACTTC. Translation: CATGTGEVAYEQYF.